These 5 T cell receptor beta chains came from one sample sequenced in a study of cytomegalovirus exposure and HLA in healthy donors. PCR amplification relied on 60 Vbeta primers (plus 13 Jbeta primers). Generated by immunoSEQ multiplex PCR, the TCRdb table keeps only in-frame clones and is missing some. The top ten hold less than 25% of the sample, which has approximately 73,000 clones, around three quarters seen once. The sequencing input was PBMCs. The receptors come from a woman between 35 and 50 years old in good health and CMV-seropositive.

The chain links TRBV13 to TRBJ1-2; 9 bases agree with TRBD1. Germline V gives CDR1 PRHDT, CDR2 FYEKMQ (reference sequence). The V segment lost 5 bases and the J segment 4 bases; nucleotides outside the gene matches: 11. The CDR3 is made up of 16 amino acids. CDR3 nucleotide sequence: TGTGCCAGCAGCCTCGGACAGGGGAGAGGGAGCTATGGCTACACCTTC. The encoded protein is CASSLGQGRGSYGYTF.

Concerning this clone: It may be a read error: a sequence one base away is much more abundant. This CDR3 is CASSQGQGPYEQYF. DNA of the CDR3: TGTGCCAGCAGCCAGGGACAGGGGCCCTACGAGCAGTACTTC. This sequence joins TRBV5-4 and TRBJ2-7, with TRBD1 identical over 10 bases. The trim removed 4 bases at V and 2 bases at J, leaving 3 bases unmatched. The CDR3 extends over 14 amino acids. In germline, CDR1 is SGHNT, CDR2 YYREEE (reference sequence).

V is TRBV7-2 and J is TRBJ1-2, with TRBD1 as a possible D gene (5 bases). This CDR3 has 12 amino acids. Looked up from germline, CDR1 is SGHTA and CDR2 is FQGNSA. V lost 6 bases and J 2 bases, leaving 7 bases between the germline ends. CDR3 sequence (DNA): TGTGCCAGCAGTCCAGGGAACTATGGCTACACCTTC. Its translation: CASSPGNYGYTF.

The rearrangement links TRBV6-5 to TRBJ2-7, with TRBD1 as a possible D gene (5 bases). CDR1 MNHEY and CDR2 SVGAGI come from the germline V gene. The CDR3 covers 15 residues. The V end was cut by 6 bases, the J end by 3 bases, with 18 bases between. CDR3 amino acids: CASSLRQGFSYEQYF. The CDR3 DNA reads TGTGCCAGCAGCTTAAGGCAGGGATTTAGCTACGAGCAGTACTTC.

This clone was counted only a few times. This chain links TRBV4-1 with TRBJ1-4, with 7 bases aligning to TRBD1. CDR1 is MGHRA, CDR2 YSYEKL, per germline. CDR3 length: 14 residues. V dropped 3 bases and J dropped 6; count of bases not matched to a gene: 4. The CDR3 nucleotides read TGCGCCAGCAGCCAGGTCGACAGGGATGAAAAACTGTTTTTT. Protein: CASSQVDRDEKLFF.